The rows below give T cell receptor beta chains drawn from one sample of a study of T-cell memory formation after mild COVID-19. MiXCR, applied by TCRdb to the 5' RACE reads, yields one record per CDR3 protein. The top ten clones hold about 21% of a sample with more than 300,000 distinct CDR3 sequences, 13% to 15% of them seen once. The source material was PBMCs or a T cell subset sorted from them (not recorded which). These receptors came from a man younger than 30 who had mild COVID-19 (a few samples of this study predate the infection). Cell type and time point are not known. CDR3s include the opening cysteine and the closing phenylalanine or tryptophan. The order of the fields is V gene, J gene, clone size, D gene, CDR3 DNA, CDR3 protein. A D gene is named only where the DNA matches it firmly. Some rows have no size entry. The others give once, few or many, or a class for an expanded clone.

V gene: TRBV20-1; J gene: TRBJ2-5; clone size: few; D gene: TRBD2; CDR3 DNA: TGCAGTGCTAGCGGGACTAGCGGGGGAGAGACCCAGTACTTC; CDR3 protein: CSASGTSGGETQYF
V gene: TRBV5-1; J gene: TRBJ2-1; clone size: few; D gene: TRBD2; CDR3 DNA: TGCGCCAGCAGCGGAGATGGGACGGGAGGCCGAGGGGAGCAGTTCTTC; CDR3 protein: CASSGDGTGGRGEQFF
V gene: TRBV5-1; J gene: TRBJ2-5; clone size: many; D gene: TRBD2; CDR3 DNA: TGCGCCAGCATTCCTAGCGGGTCGGAGACCCAGTACTTC; CDR3 protein: CASIPSGSETQYF
V gene: TRBV20-1; J gene: TRBJ1-1; clone size: NA; D gene: NA; CDR3 DNA: TGCAGTGCTAGAGATCGCTCAGTAGGGCTGAACACTGAAGCTTTCTTT; CDR3 protein: CSARDRSVGLNTEAFF
V gene: TRBV9; J gene: TRBJ1-1; clone size: NA; D gene: NA; CDR3 DNA: TGTGCCAGCAGCCCCCTCGCTGGAAACACTGAAGCTTTCTTT; CDR3 protein: CASSPLAGNTEAFF
V gene: TRBV7-6; J gene: TRBJ2-1; clone size: NA; D gene: TRBD1; CDR3 DNA: TGTGCCAGCGGGACAGGAGACAATGAGCAGTTCTTC; CDR3 protein: CASGTGDNEQFF
V gene: TRBV5-1; J gene: TRBJ2-5; clone size: few; D gene: TRBD1; CDR3 DNA: TGCGCCAGCAGCTTGGGGGACAGGGTTGGAGAGACCCAGTACTTC; CDR3 protein: CASSLGDRVGETQYF
V gene: TRBV6-2/TRBV6-3; J gene: TRBJ1-1; clone size: NA; D gene: NA; CDR3 DNA: TGTGCCAGCTCCCCACAGGTCCCCACTGAAGCTTTCTTT; CDR3 protein: CASSPQVPTEAFF
V gene: TRBV5-1; J gene: TRBJ2-3; clone size: many; D gene: NA; CDR3 DNA: TGCGCCAGCAGCTTGGTCTTGGGGAGTGGAGATACGCAGTATTTT; CDR3 protein: CASSLVLGSGDTQYF
V gene: TRBV6-2/TRBV6-3; J gene: TRBJ2-3; clone size: NA; D gene: NA; CDR3 DNA: TGTGCCAGCAGGGACTACCTAGAGCCCCGAAGCACAGATACGCAGTATTTT; CDR3 protein: CASRDYLEPRSTDTQYF
V gene: TRBV20-1; J gene: TRBJ1-2; clone size: NA; D gene: NA; CDR3 DNA: TGCAGTGCTACAGAGTTAGGGGATTGGAACTATGGCTACACCTTC; CDR3 protein: CSATELGDWNYGYTF
V gene: TRBV7-6; J gene: TRBJ2-1; clone size: few; D gene: NA; CDR3 DNA: TGTGCCAGCAGCGAGTACGGGGGAGGCTGGTTCTTC; CDR3 protein: CASSEYGGGWFF
V gene: TRBV4-3; J gene: TRBJ2-2; clone size: NA; D gene: NA; CDR3 DNA: TGCGCCAGCAGCCTAATGACAGGCGCCACCGGGGAGCTGTTTTTT; CDR3 protein: CASSLMTGATGELFF
V gene: TRBV12-3/TRBV12-4; J gene: TRBJ2-7; clone size: many; D gene: NA; CDR3 DNA: TGTGCCAGCAGTCCGCAAGGGGCGGGAGAGCAGTACTTC; CDR3 protein: CASSPQGAGEQYF
V gene: TRBV7-6; J gene: TRBJ2-3; clone size: few; D gene: TRBD2; CDR3 DNA: TGTGCCAGCAGCTTGGTCGGGACTAGCGGGATCAATACGCAGTATTTT; CDR3 protein: CASSLVGTSGINTQYF
V gene: TRBV27; J gene: TRBJ1-1; clone size: NA; D gene: NA; CDR3 DNA: TGTGCCAGCACCCGGGGGGTGGGGATATCCACTGAAGCTTTCTTT; CDR3 protein: CASTRGVGISTEAFF
V gene: TRBV7-2; J gene: TRBJ2-5; clone size: many; D gene: NA; CDR3 DNA: TGTGCCAGCAGCTTAGACCTAAATATAGTGGAACACGGGACCCAGTACTTC; CDR3 protein: CASSLDLNIVEHGTQYF
V gene: TRBV6-5; J gene: TRBJ1-6; clone size: many; D gene: TRBD1; CDR3 DNA: TGTGCCAGCAGTTACGGGACAGACCGACGGCCCCTCCACTTT; CDR3 protein: CASSYGTDRRPLHF
V gene: TRBV5-1; J gene: TRBJ2-5; clone size: NA; D gene: NA; CDR3 DNA: TGCGCCAGCAGCTTGGGTCCAGGTGCCGGTGAGGAGACCCAGTACTTC; CDR3 protein: CASSLGPGAGEETQYF
V gene: TRBV4-3; J gene: TRBJ2-3; clone size: few; D gene: TRBD2; CDR3 DNA: TGCGCCAGCAGCCAAGATCCAGCGGGGGTCAGCACAGATACGCAGTATTTT; CDR3 protein: CASSQDPAGVSTDTQYF
V gene: TRBV20-1; J gene: TRBJ2-7; clone size: few; D gene: TRBD2; CDR3 DNA: TGCAGTGCTAGAGATCCCACTAGCGGGGGCTACGAGCAGTACTTC; CDR3 protein: CSARDPTSGGYEQYF
V gene: TRBV2; J gene: TRBJ2-5; clone size: NA; D gene: NA; CDR3 DNA: TGTGTCTGGTACGCGGGCTTACAAGAGACCCAGTACTTC; CDR3 protein: CVWYAGLQETQYF
V gene: TRBV20-1; J gene: TRBJ2-3; clone size: few; D gene: TRBD2; CDR3 DNA: TGCAGTGCTAGAGATGACGGGACTAGCGGGGGATTGGGTACGCAGTATTTT; CDR3 protein: CSARDDGTSGGLGTQYF
V gene: TRBV20-1; J gene: TRBJ1-3; clone size: few; D gene: NA; CDR3 DNA: TGCAGTGCTTTCATGCCGAGGGGGAGAAACACCATATATTTT; CDR3 protein: CSAFMPRGRNTIYF
V gene: TRBV29-1; J gene: TRBJ1-2; clone size: few; D gene: TRBD1; CDR3 DNA: TGCAGCGTGACGGGGGACAGCGACGGTAACTATGGCTACACCTTC; CDR3 protein: CSVTGDSDGNYGYTF
V gene: TRBV5-4; J gene: TRBJ2-2; clone size: few; D gene: TRBD2; CDR3 DNA: TGTGCCAGCAGCTTTGGACCGAGCGGGGGGGCCATTGGGGAGCTGTTTTTT; CDR3 protein: CASSFGPSGGAIGELFF
V gene: TRBV28; J gene: TRBJ2-1; clone size: few; D gene: NA; CDR3 DNA: TGTGCCAGCAGGAGGGCCGAGCAGTTCTTC; CDR3 protein: CASRRAEQFF
V gene: TRBV30; J gene: TRBJ1-2; clone size: NA; D gene: NA; CDR3 DNA: TGTGCCTCACAGGGTTTTAACTATGGCTACACCTTC; CDR3 protein: CASQGFNYGYTF
V gene: TRBV4-3; J gene: TRBJ1-1; clone size: NA; D gene: NA; CDR3 DNA: TGCGCCAGCAGCCCTCCTGGGGTCGAGCGAGGAGCTTTCTTT; CDR3 protein: CASSPPGVERGAFF
V gene: TRBV29-1; J gene: TRBJ1-4; clone size: few; D gene: NA; CDR3 DNA: TGCAGCGTTGAAGATCCTGGACAGTGGGGTGAAAAACTGTTTTTT; CDR3 protein: CSVEDPGQWGEKLFF
V gene: TRBV29-1; J gene: TRBJ2-3; clone size: NA; D gene: TRBD2; CDR3 DNA: TGCAGCGTCCCGGGGAGAGTAGCGGGGGCCCCAGATACGCAGTATTTT; CDR3 protein: CSVPGRVAGAPDTQYF
V gene: TRBV19; J gene: TRBJ1-1; clone size: NA; D gene: TRBD1; CDR3 DNA: TGTGCCAGTAGTAAGGCAGGGGGCCCGAACACTGAAGCTTTCTTT; CDR3 protein: CASSKAGGPNTEAFF
V gene: TRBV27; J gene: TRBJ2-2; clone size: NA; D gene: TRBD2; CDR3 DNA: TGTGCCAGCAGTTTATCTCTGGGAGGGACCGGGGAGCTGTTTTTT; CDR3 protein: CASSLSLGGTGELFF
V gene: TRBV7-2; J gene: TRBJ1-5; clone size: NA; D gene: NA; CDR3 DNA: TGTGCCAGCAGCTTAGAGGGGAGAGTGGATCAGCCCCAGCATTTT; CDR3 protein: CASSLEGRVDQPQHF
V gene: TRBV9; J gene: TRBJ2-5; clone size: NA; D gene: TRBD2; CDR3 DNA: TGTGCCAGCAGCGCCGGTAGCGGGCAAGAGACCCAGTACTTC; CDR3 protein: CASSAGSGQETQYF
V gene: TRBV18; J gene: TRBJ2-1; clone size: NA; D gene: NA; CDR3 DNA: TGTGCCAGCTCCCGGCCCCCTCCTATGGATGAGCAGTTCTTC; CDR3 protein: CASSRPPPMDEQFF
V gene: TRBV5-1; J gene: TRBJ1-1; clone size: few; D gene: NA; CDR3 DNA: TGCGCCAGTCAGCGGGGGGATGGGGACACTGAAGCTTTCTTT; CDR3 protein: CASQRGDGDTEAFF
V gene: TRBV6-6; J gene: TRBJ2-5; clone size: many; D gene: NA; CDR3 DNA: TGTGCCAGCAGTTCTGACGGGGGACAAGAGACCCAGTACTTC; CDR3 protein: CASSSDGGQETQYF
V gene: TRBV7-9; J gene: TRBJ1-4; clone size: few; D gene: TRBD1; CDR3 DNA: TGTGCCAGCAGCTTCGGACAGGGATGGAATGAAAAACTGTTTTTT; CDR3 protein: CASSFGQGWNEKLFF
V gene: TRBV27; J gene: TRBJ1-5; clone size: NA; D gene: NA; CDR3 DNA: TGTGCCAGCAGTTTTCAGTGGGGGGATCAGCCCCAGCATTTT; CDR3 protein: CASSFQWGDQPQHF
V gene: TRBV2; J gene: TRBJ2-3; clone size: NA; D gene: NA; CDR3 DNA: TGTGCCAGCAGTGAATTAGGGGCCGCTGGGACGCAGTATTTT; CDR3 protein: CASSELGAAGTQYF
V gene: TRBV3-1; J gene: TRBJ2-5; clone size: NA; D gene: TRBD2; CDR3 DNA: TGTGCCAGCAGCTGGACAGGACTAGCGGGGGCGGAGACCCAGTACTTC; CDR3 protein: CASSWTGLAGAETQYF
V gene: TRBV20-1; J gene: TRBJ2-1; clone size: few; D gene: NA; CDR3 DNA: TGCAGTGCTAGGGTGGGGTCCTACAATGAGCAGTTCTTC; CDR3 protein: CSARVGSYNEQFF
V gene: TRBV3-1; J gene: TRBJ1-2; clone size: NA; D gene: NA; CDR3 DNA: TGTGCCAGCAGCCAAGCAACTGGGGGGCGGGATGGCTACACCTTC; CDR3 protein: CASSQATGGRDGYTF
V gene: TRBV7-9; J gene: TRBJ2-2; clone size: many; D gene: NA; CDR3 DNA: TGTGCCAGCAGCTTTTGGGGAAACACCGGGGAGCTGTTTTTT; CDR3 protein: CASSFWGNTGELFF
V gene: TRBV4-3; J gene: TRBJ2-1; clone size: NA; D gene: TRBD1; CDR3 DNA: TGCGCCAGCAGCCAAGATAGGGACAGGGGATACAATGAGCAGTTCTTC; CDR3 protein: CASSQDRDRGYNEQFF
V gene: TRBV6-5; J gene: TRBJ1-2; clone size: few; D gene: NA; CDR3 DNA: TGTGCCAGCAGTTACGTACCCGCAGGGAGCTATGGCTACACCTTC; CDR3 protein: CASSYVPAGSYGYTF
V gene: TRBV7-9; J gene: TRBJ2-7; clone size: few; D gene: NA; CDR3 DNA: TGTGCCAGCAGTTCAGGGAACGAGCAGTACTTC; CDR3 protein: CASSSGNEQYF
V gene: TRBV9; J gene: TRBJ2-5; clone size: few; D gene: NA; CDR3 DNA: TGTGCCAGCAGCGTAGCGGGCCAAGAGACCCAGTACTTC; CDR3 protein: CASSVAGQETQYF
V gene: TRBV14; J gene: TRBJ2-5; clone size: few; D gene: TRBD2; CDR3 DNA: TGTGCCAGCAGCGAATGGACTAGCGGGAGTAAGACCCAGTACTTC; CDR3 protein: CASSEWTSGSKTQYF
V gene: TRBV12-3/TRBV12-4; J gene: TRBJ1-2; clone size: NA; D gene: NA; CDR3 DNA: TGTGCCAGCAGGACGACAGGAAACTATGGCTACACCTTC; CDR3 protein: CASRTTGNYGYTF
V gene: TRBV9; J gene: TRBJ1-2; clone size: NA; D gene: NA; CDR3 DNA: TGTGCCAGTCGCAGGGATGACTCTACCGGCTACACCTTC; CDR3 protein: CASRRDDSTGYTF
V gene: TRBV28; J gene: TRBJ1-5; clone size: NA; D gene: NA; CDR3 DNA: TGTGCCAGCATGAGGGGCGGACAGCCCCAGCATTTT; CDR3 protein: CASMRGGQPQHF
V gene: TRBV20-1; J gene: TRBJ1-2; clone size: NA; D gene: NA; CDR3 DNA: TGCAGTGCTAGTGAAGCTAGTCGGGGCTACACCTTC; CDR3 protein: CSASEASRGYTF
V gene: TRBV5-1; J gene: TRBJ2-7; clone size: many; D gene: NA; CDR3 DNA: TGCGCCAGCAGCTTCAGTGTGACAGCCTACGAGCAGTACTTC; CDR3 protein: CASSFSVTAYEQYF